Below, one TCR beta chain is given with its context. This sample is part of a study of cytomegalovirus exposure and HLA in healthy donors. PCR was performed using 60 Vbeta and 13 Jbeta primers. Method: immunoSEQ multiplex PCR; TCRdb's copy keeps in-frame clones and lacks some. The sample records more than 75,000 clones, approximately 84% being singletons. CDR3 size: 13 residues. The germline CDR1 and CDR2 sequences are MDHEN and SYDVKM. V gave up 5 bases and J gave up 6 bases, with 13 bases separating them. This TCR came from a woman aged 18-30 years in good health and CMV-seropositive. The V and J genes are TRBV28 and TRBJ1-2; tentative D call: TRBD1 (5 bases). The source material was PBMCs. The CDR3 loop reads CASSPYRRDGYTF. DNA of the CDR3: TGTGCCAGCAGTCCTTACAGGAGGGATGGCTACACCTTC.